The 21 T cell receptor beta chains below all came from one sample that was sequenced in a study of regulatory T cells in long-lasting Graves disease. Arm-PCR of CDR3 regions with iRepertoire HTBI primers generated TCR beta libraries. One entry per CDR3 protein results from TCRdb running MiXCR on the multiplex PCR reads. The profile shows roughly 380,000 distinct CDR3 sequences, around 16% of them singletons. Time point noted: newly diagnosed GD, antithyroid drugs for less than 3 months. Researchers made the TCR library from RNA that was extracted from PBMCs. The sequencing used peripheral blood mononuclear cells (PBMCs), collected at new diagnosis, from a patient treated with antithyroid drugs. Receptors originate from a female donor with Graves disease.

This clonotype was counted at least ten times. This chain links TRBV30 with TRBJ1-1; D remains unclear. The CDR3 has 12 residues. CDR1 is GTSNPN, CDR2 SVGIG, per germline (reference sequence). Trimming shortened V by 0 bases and J by 6 bases, and 8 bases separated the two germline ends. The CDR3, as DNA: TGTGCCTGGAGTGTTGATAGGGCTGAAGCTTTCTTT. This codes for CAWSVDRAEAFF. The whole variable domain, remainder taken from reference TRBV30 and TRBJ1-1, is SQTIHQWPATLVQPVGSPLSLECTVEGTSNPNLYWYRQAAGRGLQLLFYSVGIGQISSEVPQNLSASRPQDRQFILSSKKLLLSDSGFYLCAWSVDRAEAFFGQGTRLTVV.

The rearrangement joins TRBV28 to TRBJ2-7, with 9 bases that match TRBD2. The CDR3 totals 14 residues. In germline, CDR1 is MDHEN, CDR2 SYDVKM. The junction had 9 bases not matched to a gene; V was cut back by 7 bases and J by 5 bases. CDR3 loop: CASIRGRALNEQYF. DNA for the CDR3: TGTGCCAGCATCCGCGGGAGGGCCTTGAACGAGCAGTACTTC.

This clonotype was seen repeatedly, ten times or more. One end of the junction varies from germline; a read error may be responsible. CDR3 loop: CASSYTGTAKTGELFF. CDR3 in DNA: TGTGCCAGCAGTTACACCGGGACCGCGAAGACCGGGGAGCTGTTTTTT. This chain connects TRBV12-3 or TRBV12-4 to TRBJ2-2; TRBD1 or TRBD2 may be the D gene (5 bases each). The CDR3 is 16 amino acids.

This clonotype was detected ten times or more. The chain couples TRBV6-1 to TRBJ1-1, with TRBD1 matching over 11 bases. The CDR3 is 18 amino acids. Germline V gene lookup returns CDR1 MNHNS and CDR2 SASEGT. Trimming at V came to 5 bases and at J to 0 bases, leaving 11 bases not matched to a gene. CDR3 in DNA: TGTGCCAGCAGTACACTCCCCGGGACAGGGGGTCTGAACACTGAAGCTTTCTTT. As protein: CASSTLPGTGGLNTEAFF.

This clonotype was recorded many times. The chain combines TRBV12-3 or TRBV12-4 with TRBJ2-3; D call uncertain. This CDR3 region has 16 residues. The ends were cut back, 1 base at V and 2 bases at J, with 13 bases in the middle. Here the CDR3 reads CASSLDPDWATDTQYF. The CDR3 DNA reads TGTGCCAGCAGTTTAGATCCCGACTGGGCCACAGATACGCAGTATTTT.

The rearrangement links TRBV24-1 to TRBJ2-5, with TRBD2 matching over 9 bases. This CDR3 is 13 amino acids long. Losses at the gene ends were 2 bases for V and 7 bases for J; bases not matched to a gene: 1. Germline V gives CDR1 KGHDR, CDR2 SFDVKD. The chain's CDR3 is CATSDSLAGTQYF. CDR3 coding DNA: TGTGCCACCAGTGATTCACTAGCGGGGACCCAGTACTTC.

The rearrangement links TRBV5-4 to TRBJ2-1; TRBD2 might be the D (5 bases). CDR3 length equals 12 residues. Germline CDR1 reads SGHNT; CDR2 reads YYREEE (reference sequence). Deletions cut 0 bases from V and 9 bases from J, with 7 bases between. The CDR3 bases are TGTGCCAGCAGCTTGGCCGAGGGTGAGCAGTTCTTC. It codes for CASSLAEGEQFF.

The chain recombines TRBV19 with TRBJ2-1; D is tentatively TRBD1 or TRBD2 (5 bases each). Germline CDR1 LNHDA, CDR2 SQIVND (reference sequence). Trimming took off 4 bases at V and 7 bases at J, with 11 bases between the two ends. This CDR3 has 13 residues. CDR3 protein: CASSKAGSNEQFF. The CDR3 nucleotides read TGTGCCAGTAGTAAAGCAGGGAGTAATGAGCAGTTCTTC. Drawing the rest from reference TRBV19 and TRBJ2-1, the complete variable domain is DGGITQSPKYLFRKEGQNVTLSCEQNLNHDAMYWYRQDPGQGLRLIYYSQIVNDFQKGDIAEGYSVSREKKESFPLTVTSAQKNPTAFYLCASSKAGSNEQFFGPGTRLTVL.

This clonotype was detected ten times or more. The rearrangement uses TRBV6-2 or TRBV6-3 and TRBJ1-2; 11 bases align to TRBD1. This CDR3 comprises 14 residues. From germline, CDR1 is MNHEY and CDR2 SVGEGT. V was pared by 2 bases and J by 8 bases, with 4 bases of the junction left unmatched. For the CDR3, the DNA is TGTGCCAGCAGTTACGACGGGACAGGGGGAGGCTACACCTTC. The encoded protein is CASSYDGTGGGYTF.

CDR3 region: CSARDPGSGQPQHF. CDR3 nucleotide sequence: TGCAGTGCTAGAGATCCGGGATCTGGTCAGCCCCAGCATTTT. The chain joins TRBV20-1 to TRBJ1-5; D gene uncertain. The CDR3 has 14 amino acids. V was cut by 0 bases and J by 6 bases, with 12 bases left in between. Germline V lookup: CDR1 DFQATT, CDR2 SNEGSKA (reference sequence).

This clonotype came up many times. The CDR3 nucleotides are TGTGCCAGCAGCTTAGGGCTTCAGGGTCAGCCCCAGCATTTT. Translating gives CASSLGLQGQPQHF. This chain connects TRBV13 to TRBJ1-5; D might be TRBD1 (5 bases). Trimming shortened V by 0 bases and J by 6 bases, and 9 bases separated the two germline ends. Germline V gene lookup returns CDR1 PRHDT and CDR2 FYEKMQ (reference sequence). The CDR3 spans 14 residues.

About this clonotype: A read error is possible here, since a much larger clone lies one base away. The chain carries TRBV7-2 and TRBJ2-3, with D tentatively TRBD2 (6 bases). Germline V gene lookup returns CDR1 SGHTA and CDR2 FQGNSA. This CDR3 contains 13 residues. The CDR3 here is CASIAENTETQYF. In nucleotides, the CDR3 is TGTGCCAGCATAGCGGAGAACACAGAAACGCAGTATTTT.

The rearrangement links TRBV12-3 or TRBV12-4 to TRBJ2-7; 12 bases fit TRBD2. Trimming cost V 5 bases and J 3 bases; bases outside gene matches: 11. This CDR3 is 17 amino acids long. CDR3 sequence reads: CASSRGQQTSGSYEQYF. CDR3 nucleotides: TGTGCCAGCAGTCGTGGACAGCAGACTAGCGGGAGCTACGAGCAGTACTTC.

There are many counts of this clonotype. The V gene is TRBV18, the J gene TRBJ1-2; D unclear. CDR3 length: 13 amino acids. Germline assignment: CDR1 KGHSH and CDR2 LQKENI. With 4 bases removed from V and 2 bases from J, the gap between germline ends came to 8 bases. CDR3 residues: CASSQGRNYGYTF. The CDR3 nucleotides read TGTGCCAGCTCACAAGGGAGAAACTATGGCTACACCTTC.

The genes are TRBV15 and TRBJ2-7; 9 bases fit TRBD1. The CDR3 sequence is 14 residues long. With V trimmed by 1 base and J by 5 bases, 3 bases remained unmatched. Germline V lookup: CDR1 LNHNV, CDR2 YYDKDF (reference sequence). CDR3 region: CATSRGRTGDEQYF. As DNA, the CDR3 is TGTGCCACCAGCAGAGGAAGGACAGGGGACGAGCAGTACTTC.

In this sample, this clonotype turned up many times. This chain's CDR3 is CASSFGTSGQETQYF. CDR3 DNA sequence: TGCGCCAGCAGCTTCGGCACTAGCGGCCAAGAGACCCAGTACTTC. This sequence joins TRBV5-1 and TRBJ2-5, with 8 nucleotides matching TRBD2. Germline V lookup: CDR1 SGHRS, CDR2 YFSETQ. The junction had 4 bases not matched to a gene; V was cut back by 2 bases and J by 1 base. The CDR3 length is 15 residues. Full variable domain (outside the CDR3, taken from reference TRBV5-1 and TRBJ2-5): KAGVTQTPRYLIKTRGQQVTLSCSPISGHRSVSWYQQTPGQGLQFLFEYFSETQRNKGNFPGRFSGRQFSNSRSEMNVSTLELGDSALYLCASSFGTSGQETQYFGPGTRLLVL.

CDR3 bases: TGCGCCAGCAGCCAAGAGTTGGGGGGGGCAACTAATGAAAAACTGTTTTTT. Its translation: CASSQELGGATNEKLFF. The chain links TRBV4-1 to TRBJ1-4; a possible D gene is TRBD1 (5 bases). Trimming took 0 bases from V and 0 from J, leaving 11 bases between them. The CDR3 consists of 17 residues. CDR1 MGHRA and CDR2 YSYEKL come from the germline V gene.

This clonotype was observed many times. The chain uses TRBV3-1 and TRBJ2-1; D might be TRBD1 or TRBD2, each matching 5 bases. The CDR3 is 16 residues long. V shed 0 bases and J shed 4 bases, with 13 bases lying between them. The germline V gene encodes CDR1 LGHDT and CDR2 YNNKEL (reference sequence). CDR3 in amino acids: CASSQDTGPGYNEQFF. The CDR3 DNA follows: TGTGCCAGCAGCCAAGATACGGGGCCAGGGTACAATGAGCAGTTCTTC.

This clonotype was counted ten times or more. The chain combines TRBV28 with TRBJ1-1, with D possibly being TRBD1 (5 bases). Trimming stripped 5 bases from V and 3 bases from J, with 16 bases between. Germline CDR1 and CDR2: MDHEN and SYDVKM. This CDR3 comprises 15 residues. The CDR3 loop reads CASSPGGADDTEAFF. The CDR3 coding sequence is TGTGCCAGCAGTCCCGGAGGGGCTGATGACACTGAAGCTTTCTTT.

This clonotype came up many times. V gene TRBV13 combines with J gene TRBJ1-3; 7 nucleotides align to TRBD1. With V trimmed by 5 bases and J by 0 bases, 4 bases remained unmatched. The CDR3 extends over 15 amino acids. Germline-derived CDR1 and CDR2 are PRHDT and FYEKMQ (reference sequence). CDR3 nucleotides: TGTGCCAGCAGCCGGACAGGAAACTCTGGAAACACCATATATTTT. This sequence encodes CASSRTGNSGNTIYF.

This clonotype was counted many times. This sequence joins TRBV20-1 and TRBJ1-2, with TRBD1 as a possible D gene (6 bases). V shed 0 bases and J shed 4 bases, with 12 bases lying between them. This CDR3 region has 14 residues. Per the germline V gene, CDR1 is DFQATT and CDR2 is SNEGSKA (reference sequence). The CDR3 spells CSARDFQGTYGYTF. The CDR3 DNA reads TGCAGTGCTAGAGATTTTCAGGGGACCTATGGCTACACCTTC.